This T cell receptor beta chain was found in a study of T-cell reconstitution after alpha-beta-depleted transplantation in children. TCRbeta library preparation incorporated unique molecular identifiers. TCRdb fed the PCR reads into MiXCR, producing one record per CDR3 protein. Counted here are about 540,000 distinct CDR3 sequences, around 17% occurring once; the ten biggest clones make up more than 2.5%. The sequence was collected from a human donor who donated a stem cell graft to a child with acute lymphoblastic leukemia. The input for sequencing was PBMCs from the stem cell graft donor, taken from the stem cell graft.

CDR3 bases: TGTGCCAGCAGTTTCCTACAGGGGCGGAGTGGCTACACCTTC. The encoded protein is CASSFLQGRSGYTF. The rearrangement links TRBV27 to TRBJ1-2, with 7 bases aligning to TRBD1. The CDR3 has 14 residues. J gave up 7 bases and V 3 bases, and 8 bases lay outside the gene matches. CDR1 and CDR2 (germline): MNHEY, SMNVEV (reference sequence).